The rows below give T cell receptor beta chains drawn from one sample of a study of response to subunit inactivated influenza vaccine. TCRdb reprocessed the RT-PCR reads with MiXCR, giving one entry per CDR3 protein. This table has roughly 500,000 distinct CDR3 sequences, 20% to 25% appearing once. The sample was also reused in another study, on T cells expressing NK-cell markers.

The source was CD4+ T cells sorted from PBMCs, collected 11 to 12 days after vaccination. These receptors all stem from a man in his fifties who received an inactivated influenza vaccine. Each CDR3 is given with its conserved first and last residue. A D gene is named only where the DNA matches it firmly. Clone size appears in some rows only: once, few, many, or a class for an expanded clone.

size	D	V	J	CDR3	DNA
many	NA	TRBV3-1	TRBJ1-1	CASSQAPGNTEAFF	TGTGCCAGCAGCCAAGCTCCAGGGAACACTGAAGCTTTCTTT
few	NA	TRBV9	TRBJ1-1	CASSAQRVIRDRHTEAFF	TGTGCCAGCAGCGCCCAGCGGGTAATCCGGGACCGCCACACTGAAGCTTTCTTT
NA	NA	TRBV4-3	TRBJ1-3	CASSQDAETGNTIYF	TGCGCCAGCAGCCAAGATGCAGAAACTGGAAACACCATATATTTT
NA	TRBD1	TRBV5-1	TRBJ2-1	CASSLEGQGVNEQFF	TGCGCCAGCAGCTTAGAGGGCCAGGGGGTCAATGAGCAGTTCTTC
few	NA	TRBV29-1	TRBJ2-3	CSVEKRVPSTDTQYF	TGCAGCGTTGAAAAGCGGGTACCTAGCACAGATACGCAGTATTTT
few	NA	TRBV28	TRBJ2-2	CASSSPLAFPPGELFF	TGTGCCAGCAGTTCTCCTCTAGCATTCCCGCCCGGGGAGCTGTTTTTT
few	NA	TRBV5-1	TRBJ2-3	CASSLGGGGSDTQYF	TGCGCCAGCAGCTTAGGAGGGGGCGGTTCAGATACGCAGTATTTT
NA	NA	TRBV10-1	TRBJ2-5	CASSESGGPRSQETQYF	TGCGCCAGCAGTGAGTCGGGGGGTCCACGATCCCAAGAGACCCAGTACTTC
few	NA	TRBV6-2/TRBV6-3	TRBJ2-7	CASSYLAGSSYEQYF	TGTGCCAGCAGTTACTTGGCGGGGAGCTCCTACGAGCAGTACTTC
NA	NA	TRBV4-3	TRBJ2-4	CASSQDLLAKNIQYF	TGCGCCAGCAGCCAAGATCTCTTAGCCAAAAACATTCAGTACTTC
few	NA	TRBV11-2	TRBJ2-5	CASSLVRWGAEGTQYF	TGTGCCAGCAGCTTAGTTCGGTGGGGGGCTGAAGGGACCCAGTACTTC
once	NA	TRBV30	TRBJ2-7	CAWSNGDYEQYF	TGTGCCTGGAGTAACGGAGACTACGAGCAGTACTTC
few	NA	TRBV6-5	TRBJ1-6	CASSYGREGYNSPLHF	TGTGCCAGCAGTTACGGCAGGGAGGGTTATAATTCACCCCTCCACTTT
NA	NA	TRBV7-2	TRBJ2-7	CASIPPTSVYEQYF	TGTGCCAGCATCCCACCCACCAGCGTATACGAGCAGTACTTC
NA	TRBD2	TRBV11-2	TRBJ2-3	CASSLLKGLAGGSTDTQYF	TGTGCCAGCAGCTTATTGAAGGGACTAGCGGGGGGAAGCACAGATACGCAGTATTTT
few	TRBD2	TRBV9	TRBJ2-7	CASSAGHAGVGYEQYF	TGTGCCAGCAGCGCCGGCCATGCGGGGGTAGGCTACGAGCAGTACTTC
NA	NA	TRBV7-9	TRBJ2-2	CASSLVRGSNTGELFF	TGTGCCAGCAGCTTAGTGCGGGGATCGAACACCGGGGAGCTGTTTTTT
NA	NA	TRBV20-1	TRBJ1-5	CSAHREFNQPQHF	TGCAGTGCTCACAGGGAGTTCAATCAGCCCCAGCATTTT
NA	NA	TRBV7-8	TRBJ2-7	CASSFGTKPYEQYF	TGTGCCAGCAGCTTTGGGACGAAGCCCTACGAGCAGTACTTC
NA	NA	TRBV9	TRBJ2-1	CASSVDVGRGNEQFF	TGTGCCAGCAGCGTAGATGTAGGGCGTGGCAATGAGCAGTTCTTC
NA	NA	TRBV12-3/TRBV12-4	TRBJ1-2	CASRGAGTQLFYGYTF	TGTGCCAGCAGAGGTGCCGGGACACAACTTTTTTATGGCTACACCTTC
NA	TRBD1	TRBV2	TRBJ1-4	CASSGGAGQGHVEKLFF	TGTGCCAGCAGTGGAGGTGCGGGACAGGGCCATGTGGAAAAACTGTTTTTT
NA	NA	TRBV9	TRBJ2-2	CASSPLGRDTGELFF	TGTGCCAGCAGCCCCCTCGGAAGGGATACCGGGGAGCTGTTTTTT